This TCR beta chain was profiled in a study of blood T cells in healthy people across ages. This clonotype was recorded many times. Investigators took about 9.2 milliliters of peripheral blood from every donor. Next came a second PCR, run for about 6 to 12 cycles, which used a sample-barcoded 5' primer along with a J-beta primer mix. TCRdb re-called the 5' RACE reads with MiXCR, one entry per CDR3 protein. The sample includes about 1,600,000 distinct CDR3 sequences, approximately 42% of them seen just once. The receptor was isolated from a woman aged 18-29 years in good health. Sequencing was performed on blood.

CDR3 nucleotide sequence: TGTGCCAGCAGCTCTGGACAGGGGGCAACAGATACGCAGTATTTT. It is translated as CASSSGQGATDTQYF. The V and J genes are TRBV7-9 and TRBJ2-3; 11 nucleotides agree with TRBD1. The CDR3 contains 15 residues. Germline trimming cut 4 bases from V and 3 bases from J; bases unmatched to any gene: 3. Germline V gene lookup returns CDR1 SEHNR and CDR2 FQNEAQ (reference sequence).